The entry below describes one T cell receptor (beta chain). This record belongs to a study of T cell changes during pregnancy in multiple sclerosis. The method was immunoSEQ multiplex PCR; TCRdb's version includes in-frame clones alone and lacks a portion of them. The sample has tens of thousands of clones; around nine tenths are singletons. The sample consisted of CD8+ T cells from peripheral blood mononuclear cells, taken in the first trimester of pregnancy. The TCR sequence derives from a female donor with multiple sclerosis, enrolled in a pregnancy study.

The CDR3 loop is CASSPTTDSFAAKNIQYF. The CDR3 region has the DNA TGTGCCAGCAGCCCCACCACCGACAGTTTTGCAGCCAAAAACATTCAGTACTTC. The chain combines TRBV11-2 with TRBJ2-4; tentative D call: TRBD1 (5 bases). This CDR3 comprises 18 residues. Trimming took off 5 bases at V and 0 bases at J, with 20 bases between the two ends. Germline V gene sequence: CDR1 SGHAT, CDR2 FQNNGV.